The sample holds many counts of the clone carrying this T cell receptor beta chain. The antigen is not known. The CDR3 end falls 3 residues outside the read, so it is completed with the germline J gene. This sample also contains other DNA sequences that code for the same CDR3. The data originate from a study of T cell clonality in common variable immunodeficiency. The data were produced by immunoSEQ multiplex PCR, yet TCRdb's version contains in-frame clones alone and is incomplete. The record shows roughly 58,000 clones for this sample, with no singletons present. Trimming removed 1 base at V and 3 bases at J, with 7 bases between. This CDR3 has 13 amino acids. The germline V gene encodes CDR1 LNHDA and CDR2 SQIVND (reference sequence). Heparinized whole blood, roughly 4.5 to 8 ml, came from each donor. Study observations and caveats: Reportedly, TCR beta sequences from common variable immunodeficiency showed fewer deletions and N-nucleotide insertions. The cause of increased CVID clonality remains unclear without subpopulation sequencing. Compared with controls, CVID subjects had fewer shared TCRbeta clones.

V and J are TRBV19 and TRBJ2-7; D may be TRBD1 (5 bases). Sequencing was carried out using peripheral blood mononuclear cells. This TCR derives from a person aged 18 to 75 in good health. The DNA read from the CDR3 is TGTGCCAGTAGTATAGGGCAGGGCTACGAG. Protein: CASSIGQGYE. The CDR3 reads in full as CASSIGQGYEQYF.